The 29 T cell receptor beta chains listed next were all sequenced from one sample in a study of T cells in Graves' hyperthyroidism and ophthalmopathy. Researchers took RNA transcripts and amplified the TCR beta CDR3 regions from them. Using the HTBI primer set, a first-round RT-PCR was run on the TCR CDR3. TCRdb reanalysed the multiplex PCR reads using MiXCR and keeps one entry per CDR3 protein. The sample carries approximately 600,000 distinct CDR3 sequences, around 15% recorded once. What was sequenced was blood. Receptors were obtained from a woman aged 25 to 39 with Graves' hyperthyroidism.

The CDR3 here is CASTAGTNNSPLHF. In DNA, the CDR3 is TGTGCCAGCACCGCCGGGACCAATAATTCACCCCTCCACTTT. The rearrangement links TRBV7-6 to TRBJ1-6; tentatively, D is TRBD1 (5 bases). Germline V lookup: CDR1 SGHVS, CDR2 FNYEAQ. This CDR3 has 14 residues. Trimming shortened V by 7 bases and J by 5 bases, and 12 bases separated the two germline ends.

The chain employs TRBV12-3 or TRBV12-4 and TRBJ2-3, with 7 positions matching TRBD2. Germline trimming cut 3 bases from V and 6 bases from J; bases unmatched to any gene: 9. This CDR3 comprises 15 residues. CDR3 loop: CASSLGGGPVDTQYF. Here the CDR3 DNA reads TGTGCCAGCAGTTTGGGGGGAGGGCCGGTGGATACGCAGTATTTT.

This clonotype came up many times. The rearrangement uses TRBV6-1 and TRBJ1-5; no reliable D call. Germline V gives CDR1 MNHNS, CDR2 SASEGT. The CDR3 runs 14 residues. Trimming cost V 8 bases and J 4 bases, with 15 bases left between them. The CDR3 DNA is TGTGCCAGCCTAGACTATAGTCCAAATCAGCCCCAGCATTTT. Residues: CASLDYSPNQPQHF.

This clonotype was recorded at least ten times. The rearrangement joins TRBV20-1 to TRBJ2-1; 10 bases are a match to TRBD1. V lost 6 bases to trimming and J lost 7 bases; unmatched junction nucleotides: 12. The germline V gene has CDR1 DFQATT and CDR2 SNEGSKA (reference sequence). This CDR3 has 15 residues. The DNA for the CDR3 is TGCAGTGCCGCTCATCCCGGGACAGGGGAAAATGAGCAGTTCTTC. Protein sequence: CSAAHPGTGENEQFF.

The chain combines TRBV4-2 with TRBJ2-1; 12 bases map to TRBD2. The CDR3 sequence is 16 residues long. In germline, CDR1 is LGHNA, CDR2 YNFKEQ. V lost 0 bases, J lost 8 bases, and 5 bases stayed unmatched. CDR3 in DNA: TGTGCCAGCAGCCAAGACGCGCTAGCGGGAGGGGATGAGCAGTTCTTC. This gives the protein CASSQDALAGGDEQFF.

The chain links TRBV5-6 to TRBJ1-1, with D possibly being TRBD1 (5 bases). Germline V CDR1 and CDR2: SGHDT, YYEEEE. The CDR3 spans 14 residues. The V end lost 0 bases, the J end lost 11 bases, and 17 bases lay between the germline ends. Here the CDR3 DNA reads TGTGCCAGCAGCTTGGAACTTGAGGGACCCTCGGCTTTCTTT. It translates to CASSLELEGPSAFF.

The CDR3 loop is CASSTFPGVTNTGELFF. In nucleotides, the CDR3 is TGTGCCAGCAGCACTTTTCCGGGGGTGACGAACACCGGGGAGCTGTTTTTT. The chain joins TRBV7-3 to TRBJ2-2; a weak D match, TRBD2 (6 bases). V was cut by 5 bases and J by 0 bases, with 16 bases left in between. Germline CDR1 is SGHTA and CDR2 is FQGTGA. The CDR3 runs to 17 residues.

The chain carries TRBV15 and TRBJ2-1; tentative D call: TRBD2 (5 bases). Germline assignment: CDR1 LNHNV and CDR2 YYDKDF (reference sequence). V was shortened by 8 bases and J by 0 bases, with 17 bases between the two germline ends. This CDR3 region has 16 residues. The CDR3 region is CATGRIPSSSYNEQFF. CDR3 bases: TGTGCCACCGGGAGAATCCCTTCGAGCTCCTACAATGAGCAGTTCTTC.

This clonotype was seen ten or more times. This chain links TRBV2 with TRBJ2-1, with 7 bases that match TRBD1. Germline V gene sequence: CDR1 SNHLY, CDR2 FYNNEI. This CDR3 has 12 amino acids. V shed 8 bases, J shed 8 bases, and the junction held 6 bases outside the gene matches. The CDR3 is CASRRQGDEQFF. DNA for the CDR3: TGTGCCAGCCGGAGACAGGGCGATGAGCAGTTCTTC.

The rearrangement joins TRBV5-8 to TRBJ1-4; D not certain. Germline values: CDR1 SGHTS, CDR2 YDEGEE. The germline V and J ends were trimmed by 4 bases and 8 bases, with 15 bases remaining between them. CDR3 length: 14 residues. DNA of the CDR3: TGTGCCAGCAGCGACACGGGGTTAGGGGAAAAACTGTTTTTT. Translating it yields CASSDTGLGEKLFF.

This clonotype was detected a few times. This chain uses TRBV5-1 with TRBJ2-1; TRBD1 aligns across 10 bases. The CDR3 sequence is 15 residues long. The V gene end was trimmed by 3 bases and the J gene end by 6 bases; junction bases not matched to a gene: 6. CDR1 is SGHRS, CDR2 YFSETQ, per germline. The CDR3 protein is CASSSWRDRGNEQFF. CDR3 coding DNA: TGCGCCAGCAGCTCGTGGCGGGACAGGGGCAATGAGCAGTTCTTC.

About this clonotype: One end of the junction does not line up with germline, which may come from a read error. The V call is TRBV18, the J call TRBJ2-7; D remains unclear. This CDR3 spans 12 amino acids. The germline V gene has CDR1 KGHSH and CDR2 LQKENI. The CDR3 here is CASSPTAYEQCF. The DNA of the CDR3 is TGTGCCAGCTCACCAACCGCCTACGAGCAGTGCTTC.

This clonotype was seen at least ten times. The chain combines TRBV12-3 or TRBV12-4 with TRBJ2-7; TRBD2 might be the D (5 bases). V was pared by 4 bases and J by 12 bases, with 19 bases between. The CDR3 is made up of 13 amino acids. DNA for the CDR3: TGTGCCAGCAGTTCCGCGCCCGGAACCGAGGGGTACTTC. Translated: CASSSAPGTEGYF.

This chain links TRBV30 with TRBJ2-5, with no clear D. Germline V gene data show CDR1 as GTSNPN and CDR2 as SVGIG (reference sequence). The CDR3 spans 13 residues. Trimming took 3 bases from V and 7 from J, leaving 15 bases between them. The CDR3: CAWRARGPATQYF. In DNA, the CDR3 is TGTGCCTGGAGGGCGCGTGGGCCAGCGACCCAGTACTTC.

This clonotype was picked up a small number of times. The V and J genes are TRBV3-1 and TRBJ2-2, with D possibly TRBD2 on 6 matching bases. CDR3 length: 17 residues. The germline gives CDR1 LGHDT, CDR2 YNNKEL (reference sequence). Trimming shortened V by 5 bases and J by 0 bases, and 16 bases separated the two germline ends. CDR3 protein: CASSSPSDSANTGELFF. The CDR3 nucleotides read TGTGCCAGCAGCTCCCCTAGCGACAGCGCGAACACCGGGGAGCTGTTTTTT.

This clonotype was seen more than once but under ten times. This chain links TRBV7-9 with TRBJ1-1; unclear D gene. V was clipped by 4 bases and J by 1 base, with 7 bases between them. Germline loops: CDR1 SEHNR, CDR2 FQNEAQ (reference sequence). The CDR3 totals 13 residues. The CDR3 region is CASSSWGNTEAFF. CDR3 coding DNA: TGTGCCAGCAGCTCTTGGGGGAACACTGAAGCTTTCTTT.

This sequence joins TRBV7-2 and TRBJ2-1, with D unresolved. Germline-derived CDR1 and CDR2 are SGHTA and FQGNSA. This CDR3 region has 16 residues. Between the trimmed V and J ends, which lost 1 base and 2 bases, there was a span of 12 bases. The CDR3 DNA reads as TGTGCCAGCAGCTTAGGACTTCTCGTACCCTACAATGAGCAGTTCTTC. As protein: CASSLGLLVPYNEQFF.

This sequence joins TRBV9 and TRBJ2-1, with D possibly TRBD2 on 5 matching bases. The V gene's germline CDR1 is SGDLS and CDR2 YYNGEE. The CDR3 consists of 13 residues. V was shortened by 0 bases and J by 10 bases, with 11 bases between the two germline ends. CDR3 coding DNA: TGTGCCAGCAGCGTAGGGGAGAGTCGGGAGCAGTTCTTC. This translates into CASSVGESREQFF.

This CDR3 reads CASSGLAGGEYEQYF. CDR3 sequence (DNA): TGCGCCAGCAGCGGATTAGCGGGAGGGGAATACGAGCAGTACTTC. This chain links TRBV5-1 with TRBJ2-7, with TRBD2 identical over 11 bases. Unmatched junction bases numbered 7, after V lost 4 bases and J lost 4 bases. The CDR3 covers 15 residues. Germline-derived CDR1 and CDR2 are SGHRS and YFSETQ.

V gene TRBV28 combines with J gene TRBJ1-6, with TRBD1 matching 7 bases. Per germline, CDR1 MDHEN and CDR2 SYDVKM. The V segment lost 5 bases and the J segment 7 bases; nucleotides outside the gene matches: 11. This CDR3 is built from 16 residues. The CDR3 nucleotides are TGTGCCAGCAGTGCCCCGACAGGGAGGGAAAATTCACCCCTCCACTTT. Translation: CASSAPTGRENSPLHF. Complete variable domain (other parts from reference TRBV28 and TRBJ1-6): DVKVTQSSRYLVKRTGEKVFLECVQDMDHENMFWYRQDPGLGLRLIYFSYDVKMKEKGDIPEGYSVSREKKERFSLILESASTNQTSMYLCASSAPTGRENSPLHFGNGTRLTVT.

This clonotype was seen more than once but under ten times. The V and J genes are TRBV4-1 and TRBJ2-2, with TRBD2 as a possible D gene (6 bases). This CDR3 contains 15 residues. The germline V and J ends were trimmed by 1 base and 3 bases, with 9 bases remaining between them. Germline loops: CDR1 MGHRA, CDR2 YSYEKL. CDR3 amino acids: CASSQVDYDTGELFF. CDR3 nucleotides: TGCGCCAGCAGCCAAGTGGACTATGACACCGGGGAGCTGTTTTTT.

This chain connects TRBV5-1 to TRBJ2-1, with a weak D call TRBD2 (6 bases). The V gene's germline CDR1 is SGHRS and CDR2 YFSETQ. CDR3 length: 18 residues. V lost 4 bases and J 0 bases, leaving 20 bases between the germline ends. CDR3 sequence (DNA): TGCGCCAGCAGCCTGGACGCCACTAGCATACCCTCCTACAATGAGCAGTTCTTC. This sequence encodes CASSLDATSIPSYNEQFF.

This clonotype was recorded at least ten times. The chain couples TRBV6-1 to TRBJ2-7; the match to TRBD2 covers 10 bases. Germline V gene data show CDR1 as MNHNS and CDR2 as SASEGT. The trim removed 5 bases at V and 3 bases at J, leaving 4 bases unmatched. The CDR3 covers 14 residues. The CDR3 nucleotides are TGTGCCAGCAGTCCGGGACTAGCGAACTACGAGCAGTACTTC. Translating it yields CASSPGLANYEQYF.

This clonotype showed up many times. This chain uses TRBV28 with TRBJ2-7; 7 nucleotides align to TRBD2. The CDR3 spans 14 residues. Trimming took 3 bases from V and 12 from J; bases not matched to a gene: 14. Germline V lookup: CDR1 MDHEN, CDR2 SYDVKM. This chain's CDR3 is CASSFSAGVRLRYF. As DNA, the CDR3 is TGTGCCAGCAGTTTTTCGGCGGGAGTCCGGTTGCGGTACTTC.

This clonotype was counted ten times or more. CDR3 in DNA: TGTGCCAGCAGCCCCTCCGGAGGAAGGTACGAGCAGTACTTC. Translation: CASSPSGGRYEQYF. V usage is TRBV6-1 and J usage is TRBJ2-7, with TRBD2 as a possible D gene (5 bases). V gave up 6 bases and J gave up 4 bases, with 16 bases separating them. This CDR3 comprises 14 residues. Germline CDR1 reads MNHNS; CDR2 reads SASEGT.

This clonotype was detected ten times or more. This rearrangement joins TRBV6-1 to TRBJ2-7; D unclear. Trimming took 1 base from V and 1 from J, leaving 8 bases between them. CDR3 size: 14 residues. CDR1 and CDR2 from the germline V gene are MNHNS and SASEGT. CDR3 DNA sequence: TGTGCCAGCAGTGAAGACATCAGATCCTACGAGCAGTACTTC. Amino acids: CASSEDIRSYEQYF.

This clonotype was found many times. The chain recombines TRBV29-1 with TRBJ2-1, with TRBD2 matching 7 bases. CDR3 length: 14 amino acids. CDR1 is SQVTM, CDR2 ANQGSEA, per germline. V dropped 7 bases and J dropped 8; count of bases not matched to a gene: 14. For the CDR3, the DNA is TGCAGCGCCAAGGAGGCTAGCGGTCTCTATGAGCAGTTCTTC. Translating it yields CSAKEASGLYEQFF.

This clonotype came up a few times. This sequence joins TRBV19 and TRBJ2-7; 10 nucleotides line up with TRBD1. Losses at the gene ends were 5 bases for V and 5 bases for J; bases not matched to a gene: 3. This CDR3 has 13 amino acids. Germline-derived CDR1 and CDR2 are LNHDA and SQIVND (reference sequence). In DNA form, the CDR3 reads TGTGCCAGTAGTTGGGGGACAGGGGACGAGCAGTACTTC. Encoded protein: CASSWGTGDEQYF.

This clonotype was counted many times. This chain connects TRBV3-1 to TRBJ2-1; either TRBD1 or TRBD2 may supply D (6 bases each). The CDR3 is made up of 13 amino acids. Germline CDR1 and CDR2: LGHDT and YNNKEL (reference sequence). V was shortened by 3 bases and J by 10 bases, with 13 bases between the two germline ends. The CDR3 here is CASSHYSGAEQFF. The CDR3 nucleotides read TGTGCCAGCAGCCACTATTCGGGGGCCGAGCAGTTCTTC.